Detailed here is one T cell receptor (beta chain). The antigen remains undetermined. With V trimmed by 0 bases and J by 6 bases, 4 bases remained unmatched. The CDR3 is 14 amino acids. Germline lookup yields CDR1 SGHNT and CDR2 YYREEE (reference sequence). The primer mix had 60 Vbeta and 13 Jbeta primers. Measured with immunoSEQ multiplex PCR; TCRdb has only the in-frame clones, and not every one. Of around 65,000 clones listed, roughly 75% were seen once; the top ten hold almost 7.5%. These data originate in a study of cytomegalovirus exposure and HLA in healthy donors. Study-level findings and limits: TRBV6-2, TRBV6-3 and some other V segments were unresolvable in 87-base-pair reads. At a 0.05 false discovery rate, a later analysis found about 17,000 TCR beta sequences to be associated with HLA alleles.

The TCR comes from a woman aged 30 to 39 in good health and CMV-seropositive. Sequenced input: PBMCs. This chain joins TRBV5-4 and TRBJ2-7; 9 positions agree with TRBD1. In DNA form, the CDR3 reads TGTGCCAGCAGCTTGGGGACAGGGGAGGGCGAGCAGTACTTC. Protein: CASSLGTGEGEQYF.